The source of this T cell receptor (beta chain) is a study of chemoradiotherapy in HPV16-positive cancers. Whole-study findings and limits: The functional HPV-specific definition rests on just a couple of HPV16-positive patients. Candidate HPV-specific clones and E7-related TCR motifs grew in tumor during treatment.

Generated by immunoSEQ multiplex PCR, the TCRdb table keeps only in-frame clones and is missing some. The sample yields around 13,000 clones, less than 80% seen once. Over chemoradiotherapy, repertoires were sampled more than once. The CDR3 spans 19 residues. The J segment lost 3 bases and the V segment lost 7 bases, leaving 20 bases of the junction unmatched. Germline values: CDR1 MDHEN, CDR2 SYDVKM. As for this clone: What it binds is unknown.

This receptor was obtained from a human donor with HPV-associated anogenital cancer. This rearrangement joins TRBV28 to TRBJ2-1; 8 positions match TRBD2. This specimen was taken from a patient who underwent chemoradiotherapy. DNA of the CDR3: TGTGCCAGCAACCCGGGGGGGGTGTATGACCGGGGGGACTACAATGAGCAGTTCTTC. Residues: CASNPGGVYDRGDYNEQFF. The full variable domain, in which reference TRBV28 and TRBJ2-1 provide the parts outside the CDR3, is DVKVTQSSRYLVKRTGEKVFLECVQDMDHENMFWYRQDPGLGLRLIYFSYDVKMKEKGDIPEGYSVSREKKERFSLILESASTNQTSMYLCASNPGGVYDRGDYNEQFFGPGTRLTVL.